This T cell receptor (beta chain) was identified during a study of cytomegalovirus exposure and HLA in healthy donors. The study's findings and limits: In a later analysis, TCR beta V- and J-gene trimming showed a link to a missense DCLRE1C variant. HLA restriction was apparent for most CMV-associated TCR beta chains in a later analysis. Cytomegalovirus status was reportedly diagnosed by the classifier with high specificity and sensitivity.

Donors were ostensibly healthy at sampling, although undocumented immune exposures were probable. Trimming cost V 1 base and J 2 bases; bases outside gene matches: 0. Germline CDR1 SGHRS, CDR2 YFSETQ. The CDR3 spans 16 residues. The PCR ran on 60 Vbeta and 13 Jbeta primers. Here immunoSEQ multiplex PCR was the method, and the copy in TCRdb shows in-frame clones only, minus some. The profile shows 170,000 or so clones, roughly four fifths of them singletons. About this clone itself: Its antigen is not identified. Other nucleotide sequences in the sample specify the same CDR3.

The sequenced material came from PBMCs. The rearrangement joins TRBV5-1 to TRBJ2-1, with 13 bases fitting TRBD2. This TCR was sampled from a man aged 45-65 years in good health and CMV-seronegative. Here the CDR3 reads CASSLTSGGAYNEQFF. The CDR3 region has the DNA TGCGCCAGCAGCTTGACTAGCGGGGGGGCCTACAATGAGCAGTTCTTC. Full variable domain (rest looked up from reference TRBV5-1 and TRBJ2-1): KAGVTQTPRYLIKTRGQQVTLSCSPISGHRSVSWYQQTPGQGLQFLFEYFSETQRNKGNFPGRFSGRQFSNSRSEMNVSTLELGDSALYLCASSLTSGGAYNEQFFGPGTRLTVL.